One sample yielded the 20 T cell receptor beta chains listed below, sequenced in a study of shared clonotypes between healthy human individuals. Repertoires were generated with immunoSEQ multiplex PCR, while TCRdb's copy carries only in-frame clones and drops some. This sample has 450,000 to 650,000 clones, with 70% to 80% found just once. The sequenced sample was PBMCs. These receptors were taken from a woman in her forties in good health. Some clones in this sample may be carry-over from other donors' samples.

V is TRBV7-3 and J is TRBJ2-1, with D maybe TRBD2 (6 bases). CDR1 and CDR2 from the germline V gene are SGHTA and FQGTGA. There are 17 residues in the CDR3. The ends were cut back, 1 base at V and 5 bases at J, with 18 bases in the middle. The CDR3 protein is CASSLKGGTQGNNEQFF. CDR3 DNA sequence: TGTGCCAGCAGCTTAAAGGGCGGGACTCAAGGTAACAATGAGCAGTTCTTC. Combining the CDR3 with reference TRBV7-3 and TRBJ2-1 gives the whole variable domain GAGVSQTPSNKVTEKGKYVELRCDPISGHTALYWYRQSLGQGPEFLIYFQGTGAADDSGLPNDRFFAVRPEGSVSTLKIQRTERGDSAVYLCASSLKGGTQGNNEQFFGPGTRLTVL.

This clone was recorded at least ten times. At one of its ends the junction is not consistent with the germline gene, which may arise from a read error. In the same sample, other DNA sequences code for this CDR3. This chain connects TRBV7-6 to TRBJ2-5, with 7 bases identical to TRBD2. There are 14 residues in the CDR3. The V gene's germline CDR1 is SGHVS and CDR2 FNYEAQ. The CDR3 protein is CASTLGAGEETQYF. The CDR3 DNA reads TGTGCCAGCACCTTAGGGGCGGGGGAAGAGACCCAGTACTTC.

CDR3 amino acids: CAISGTREETQYF. For the CDR3, the DNA is TGTGCCATCAGTGGGACTAGGGAAGAGACCCAGTACTTC. This sequence joins TRBV10-3 and TRBJ2-5; 7 nucleotides align to TRBD2. Per germline, CDR1 ENHRY and CDR2 SYGVKD. Trimming cost V 4 bases and J 3 bases; bases outside gene matches: 2. The CDR3 runs 13 residues.

This clone appeared a single time. The J gene is TRBJ2-6, the V gene TRBV5-1, with 7 bases lining up with TRBD2. Germline lookup yields CDR1 SGHRS and CDR2 YFSETQ. The V segment lost 2 bases and the J segment 4 bases; nucleotides outside the gene matches: 6. The CDR3 consists of 16 residues. The CDR3 sequence: CASSLVAGSGANVLTF. The CDR3 nucleotides read TGCGCCAGCAGCTTAGTAGCGGGCTCCGGGGCCAACGTCCTGACTTTC.

J is TRBJ2-2 and V is TRBV11-2; D perhaps matches TRBD2 (5 bases). Germline V lookup: CDR1 SGHAT, CDR2 FQNNGV. Trimming cost V 7 bases and J 2 bases, with 8 bases left between them. This CDR3 is 13 amino acids long. CDR3 region: CASKEVNTGELFF. DNA for the CDR3: TGTGCCAGCAAGGAGGTCAACACCGGGGAGCTGTTTTTT.

The chain carries TRBV7-3 and TRBJ2-5, with D perhaps matching TRBD2 (6 bases). The germline gives CDR1 SGHTA, CDR2 FQGTGA. This CDR3 spans 14 amino acids. Trimming took off 5 bases at V and 5 bases at J, with 15 bases between the two ends. The CDR3 spells CASSLTGGLETQYF. The CDR3 DNA follows: TGTGCCAGCAGCCTTACTGGGGGGTTGGAGACCCAGTACTTC.

The genes are TRBV5-5 and TRBJ2-6, with a possible D match to TRBD2 (6 bases). This CDR3 has 15 amino acids. Looked up from germline, CDR1 is SGHKS and CDR2 is YYEKEE (reference sequence). V lost 4 bases and J 2 bases, leaving 10 bases between the germline ends. CDR3 sequence reads: CASSLGTAGANVLTF. The CDR3 nucleotides are TGTGCCAGCAGCCTGGGGACTGCTGGGGCCAACGTCCTGACTTTC.

V and J are TRBV7-8 and TRBJ2-2; TRBD2 agrees at 15 bases. The CDR3 extends over 18 amino acids. V shed 5 bases, J shed 2 bases, and the junction held 6 bases outside the gene matches. CDR1 is SGHVS, CDR2 FQNEAQ, per germline. The CDR3 DNA follows: TGTGCCAGCAGCACGGGACTAGCGGGAGGAGATAACACCGGGGAGCTGTTTTTT. Translated: CASSTGLAGGDNTGELFF.

Notes on this clone: The same CDR3 is also encoded by other DNA sequences in this sample. The gene calls are TRBV5-1 and TRBJ2-3, with D possibly TRBD2 on 6 matching bases. This CDR3 contains 14 residues. V gave up 4 bases and J gave up 0 bases, with 9 bases separating them. Looked up from germline, CDR1 is SGHRS and CDR2 is YFSETQ. The chain's CDR3 is CASSPGLSTDTQYF. CDR3 DNA sequence: TGCGCCAGCAGCCCGGGACTTAGCACAGATACGCAGTATTTT.

V is TRBV5-1 and J is TRBJ2-5, with TRBD1 matching over 7 bases. Per the germline V gene, CDR1 is SGHRS and CDR2 is YFSETQ. V gave up 5 bases and J gave up 3 bases; unmatched junction bases: 4. The CDR3 runs 13 residues. The CDR3 DNA reads TGCGCCAGCAGGCGACAGGGAGAAGAGACCCAGTACTTC. Protein: CASRRQGEETQYF. Full variable domain (outside the CDR3, taken from reference TRBV5-1 and TRBJ2-5): KAGVTQTPRYLIKTRGQQVTLSCSPISGHRSVSWYQQTPGQGLQFLFEYFSETQRNKGNFPGRFSGRQFSNSRSEMNVSTLELGDSALYLCASRRQGEETQYFGPGTRLLVL.

V and J are TRBV25-1 and TRBJ1-5; D possibly corresponds to TRBD1 (5 bases). The ends were cut back, 7 bases at V and 7 bases at J, with 14 bases in the middle. The germline V gene encodes CDR1 MGHDK and CDR2 SYGVNS. The CDR3 length is 13 residues. Here the CDR3 DNA reads TGTGCCAGCACTCCCGGCGGGGGACAGCCCCAGCATTTT. It codes for CASTPGGGQPQHF.

This chain connects TRBV11-2 to TRBJ2-2, with 8 bases fitting TRBD2. V was clipped by 4 bases and J by 5 bases; unmatched bases: 6. The CDR3 has 15 amino acids. Per germline, CDR1 SGHAT and CDR2 FQNNGV. The CDR3 loop is CASSSSGRGTGELFF. CDR3 DNA sequence: TGTGCCAGCAGCTCCAGCGGGAGAGGTACCGGGGAGCTGTTTTTT.

The chain joins TRBV6-1 to TRBJ2-3, with a weak D call TRBD2 (5 bases). The V end was cut by 6 bases, the J end by 0 bases, with 10 bases between. The CDR3 sequence is 14 residues long. CDR1 MNHNS and CDR2 SASEGT come from the germline V gene. The CDR3 DNA is TGTGCCAGCAGCCTAGCCCTTAGCACAGATACGCAGTATTTT. Its translation: CASSLALSTDTQYF.

This clone was seen a few times. A far bigger clonotype differs at one base, so this is likely a read error. This chain joins TRBV29-1 and TRBJ1-1; tentatively, D is TRBD1 (5 bases). The CDR3 is 13 amino acids. V was clipped by 5 bases and J by 3 bases, with 13 bases between them. Germline V lookup: CDR1 SQVTM, CDR2 ANQGSEA. CDR3 DNA sequence: TGCAGCGTTAGCAGGGACTTGGACACTGAAGCTTTCTTT. It is translated as CSVSRDLDTEAFF.

This clone was counted once. The J gene is TRBJ2-7, the V gene TRBV15, with 10 positions matching TRBD1. The CDR3 contains 14 residues. From germline, CDR1 is LNHNV and CDR2 YYDKDF (reference sequence). Trimming at V came to 1 base and at J to 6 bases, leaving 3 bases not matched to a gene. The CDR3 nucleotides read TGTGCCACCAGCAGAGGACAGGGGGCCTCCGAGCAGTACTTC. It specifies CATSRGQGASEQYF.

The J gene is TRBJ1-2, the V gene TRBV7-2, with 9 bases aligning to TRBD1. J was trimmed by 8 bases and V by 4 bases; bases with no gene match: 8. CDR3 length equals 14 residues. Germline V gives CDR1 SGHTA, CDR2 FQGNSA. In DNA, the CDR3 is TGTGCCAGCAGCTGGAGGGACAGGGCAGTCGGCTACACCTTC. Translating it yields CASSWRDRAVGYTF.

The chain employs TRBV6-1 and TRBJ2-3, with TRBD1 matching over 10 bases. V shed 8 bases, J shed 6 bases, and the junction held 11 bases outside the gene matches. The CDR3 length is 15 residues. Looked up from germline, CDR1 is MNHNS and CDR2 is SASEGT. The CDR3 is CASSHRDRGRDTQYF. CDR3 sequence (DNA): TGTGCCAGCTCTCACCGGGACAGGGGTAGGGATACGCAGTATTTT.

About this clone itself: Other DNA sequences in this specimen translate into the identical CDR3. This chain joins TRBV5-4 and TRBJ2-7; D call uncertain. The CDR3 length is 14 residues. The V gene lost 0 bases and the J gene lost 0 bases, with 7 bases spanning the gap. Germline lookup yields CDR1 SGHNT and CDR2 YYREEE (reference sequence). CDR3 sequence reads: CASSLEVSSYEQYF. CDR3 in DNA: TGTGCCAGCAGCTTGGAAGTAAGCTCCTACGAGCAGTACTTC.

This clone has a single count. The chain carries TRBV5-1 and TRBJ2-7; 8 positions agree with TRBD2. With V trimmed by 3 bases and J by 3 bases, 11 bases remained unmatched. In germline, CDR1 is SGHRS, CDR2 YFSETQ. The CDR3 has 16 residues. The CDR3 DNA is TGCGCCAGCAGCTACTCCACCGGGACTAGAGGCTACGAGCAGTACTTC. Its protein is CASSYSTGTRGYEQYF. Using reference TRBV5-1 and TRBJ2-7 for the parts outside the CDR3, the full variable domain is KAGVTQTPRYLIKTRGQQVTLSCSPISGHRSVSWYQQTPGQGLQFLFEYFSETQRNKGNFPGRFSGRQFSNSRSEMNVSTLELGDSALYLCASSYSTGTRGYEQYFGPGTRLTVT.

A remark on this clone: In the same sample, other DNA sequences code for this CDR3. The chain recombines TRBV5-1 with TRBJ1-1, with TRBD1 as a possible D gene (5 bases). Looked up from germline, CDR1 is SGHRS and CDR2 is YFSETQ. The ends were cut back, 3 bases at V and 1 base at J, with 10 bases in the middle. The CDR3 extends over 14 amino acids. The CDR3 protein is CASSSGTANTEAFF. The CDR3 coding sequence is TGCGCCAGCAGCTCCGGGACGGCGAACACTGAAGCTTTCTTT.